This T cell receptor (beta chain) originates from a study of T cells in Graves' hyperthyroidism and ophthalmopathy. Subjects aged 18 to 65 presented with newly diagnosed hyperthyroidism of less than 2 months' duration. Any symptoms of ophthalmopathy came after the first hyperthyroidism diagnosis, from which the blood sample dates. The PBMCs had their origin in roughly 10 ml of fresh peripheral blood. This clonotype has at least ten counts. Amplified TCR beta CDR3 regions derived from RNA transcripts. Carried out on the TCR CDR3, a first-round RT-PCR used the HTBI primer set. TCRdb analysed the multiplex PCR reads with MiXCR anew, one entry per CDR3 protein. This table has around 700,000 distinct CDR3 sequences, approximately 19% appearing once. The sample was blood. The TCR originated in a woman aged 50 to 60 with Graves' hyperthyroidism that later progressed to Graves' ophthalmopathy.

Written as DNA, the CDR3 is TGCAGCGTTGAAGATGCCAGGCAGGTTGCGGATAGCAATCAGCCCCAGCATTTT. Its protein is CSVEDARQVADSNQPQHF. V and J are TRBV29-1 and TRBJ1-5; D is ambiguous. The germline V gene encodes CDR1 SQVTM and CDR2 ANQGSEA. This CDR3 region has 18 residues. The germline V and J ends were trimmed by 0 bases and 0 bases, with 18 bases remaining between them.